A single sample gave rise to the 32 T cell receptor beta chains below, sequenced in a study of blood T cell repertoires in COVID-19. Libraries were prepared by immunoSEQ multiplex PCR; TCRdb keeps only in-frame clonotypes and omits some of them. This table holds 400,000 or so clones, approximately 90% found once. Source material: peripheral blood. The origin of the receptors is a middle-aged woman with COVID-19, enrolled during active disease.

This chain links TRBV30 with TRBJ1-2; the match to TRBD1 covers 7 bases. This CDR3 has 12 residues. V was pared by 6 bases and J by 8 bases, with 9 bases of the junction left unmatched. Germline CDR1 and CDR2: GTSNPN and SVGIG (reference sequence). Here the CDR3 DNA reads TGTGCCTGCCACAGGGGTCACCGGGGCTACACCTTC. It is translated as CACHRGHRGYTF.

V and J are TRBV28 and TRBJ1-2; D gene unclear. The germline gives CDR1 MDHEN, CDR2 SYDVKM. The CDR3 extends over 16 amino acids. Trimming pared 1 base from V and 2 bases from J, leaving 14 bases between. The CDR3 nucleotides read TGTGCCAGCAGTTTATACTTACAGACCCCGAACTATGGCTACACCTTC. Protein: CASSLYLQTPNYGYTF.

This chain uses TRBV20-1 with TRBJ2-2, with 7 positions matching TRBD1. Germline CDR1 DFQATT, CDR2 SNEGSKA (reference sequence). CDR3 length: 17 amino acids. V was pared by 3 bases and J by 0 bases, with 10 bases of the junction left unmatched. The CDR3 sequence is CSASPTYGTANTGELFF. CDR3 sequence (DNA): TGCAGTGCTAGTCCTACCTACGGGACAGCGAACACCGGGGAGCTGTTTTTT.

The CDR3 loop reads CASQDRGQRNTIYF. The CDR3 DNA sequence: TGTGCCAGCCAGGACAGGGGGCAAAGAAACACCATATATTTT. This chain links TRBV3-1 (or the pseudogene TRBV3-2) with TRBJ1-3; 11 bases align to TRBD1. Germline trimming cut 8 bases from V and 5 bases from J; bases unmatched to any gene: 5. Germline V gene data show CDR1 as LGHDT and CDR2 as YNNKEL (reference sequence). This CDR3 contains 14 residues.

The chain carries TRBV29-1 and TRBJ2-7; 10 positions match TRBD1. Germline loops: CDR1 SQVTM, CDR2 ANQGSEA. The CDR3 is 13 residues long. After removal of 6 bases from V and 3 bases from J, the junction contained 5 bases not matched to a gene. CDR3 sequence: CSVRGTGDYEQYF. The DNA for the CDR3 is TGCAGCGTGCGGGGGACAGGGGACTACGAGCAGTACTTC.

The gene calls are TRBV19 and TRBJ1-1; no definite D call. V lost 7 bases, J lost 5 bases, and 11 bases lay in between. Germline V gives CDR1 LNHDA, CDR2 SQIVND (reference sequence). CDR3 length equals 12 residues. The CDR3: CASTRWETEAFF. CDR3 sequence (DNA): TGTGCCAGTACTCGTTGGGAGACTGAAGCTTTCTTT.

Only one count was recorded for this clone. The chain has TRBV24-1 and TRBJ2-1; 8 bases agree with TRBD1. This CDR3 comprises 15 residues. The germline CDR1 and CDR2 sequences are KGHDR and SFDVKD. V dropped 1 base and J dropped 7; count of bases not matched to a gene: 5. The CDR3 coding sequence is TGTGCCACCAGTGATTTTCCCAGGGGGCTAAATGAGCAGTTCTTC. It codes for CATSDFPRGLNEQFF.

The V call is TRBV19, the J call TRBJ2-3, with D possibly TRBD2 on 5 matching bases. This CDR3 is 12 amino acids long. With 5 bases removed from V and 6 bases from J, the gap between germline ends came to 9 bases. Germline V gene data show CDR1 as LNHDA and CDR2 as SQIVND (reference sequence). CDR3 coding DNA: TGTGCCAGTAGTGCTTTAGCGGATACGCAGTATTTT. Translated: CASSALADTQYF.

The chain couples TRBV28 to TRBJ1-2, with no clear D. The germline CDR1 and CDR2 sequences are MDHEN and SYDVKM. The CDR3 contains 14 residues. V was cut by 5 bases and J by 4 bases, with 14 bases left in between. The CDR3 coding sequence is TGTGCCAGCAGTCCCTCACAACCTCCCTATGGCTACACCTTC. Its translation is CASSPSQPPYGYTF.

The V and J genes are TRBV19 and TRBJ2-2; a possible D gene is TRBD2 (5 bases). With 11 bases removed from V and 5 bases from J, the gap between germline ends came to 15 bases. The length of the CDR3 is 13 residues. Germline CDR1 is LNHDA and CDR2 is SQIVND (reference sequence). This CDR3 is CASAGILTGELFF. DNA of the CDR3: TGTGCCTCTGCCGGGATATTGACCGGGGAGCTGTTTTTT.

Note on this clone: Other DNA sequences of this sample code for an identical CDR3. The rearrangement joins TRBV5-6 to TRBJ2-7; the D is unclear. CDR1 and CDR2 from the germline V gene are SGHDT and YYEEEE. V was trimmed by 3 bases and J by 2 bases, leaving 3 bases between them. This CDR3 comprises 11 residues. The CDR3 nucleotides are TGTGCCAGCAGCTCCGCCTACGAGCAGTACTTC. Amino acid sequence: CASSSAYEQYF.

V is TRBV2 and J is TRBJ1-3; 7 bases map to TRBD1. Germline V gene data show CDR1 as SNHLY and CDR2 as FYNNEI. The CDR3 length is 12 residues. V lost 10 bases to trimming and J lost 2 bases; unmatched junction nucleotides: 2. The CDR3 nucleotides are TGTGCCAAAAGGGGGCCTGGAAACACCATATATTTT. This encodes CAKRGPGNTIYF.

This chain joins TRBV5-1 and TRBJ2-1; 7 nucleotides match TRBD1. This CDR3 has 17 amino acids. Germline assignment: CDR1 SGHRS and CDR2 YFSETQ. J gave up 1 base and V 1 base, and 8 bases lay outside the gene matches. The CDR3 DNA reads TGCGCCAGCAGCTTGACCTCCGGGACAGTTTCCTACAATGAGCAGTTCTTC. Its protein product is CASSLTSGTVSYNEQFF.

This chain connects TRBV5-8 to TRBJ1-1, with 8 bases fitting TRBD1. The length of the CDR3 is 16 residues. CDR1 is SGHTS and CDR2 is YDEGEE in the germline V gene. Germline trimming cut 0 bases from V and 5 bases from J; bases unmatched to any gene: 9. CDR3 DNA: TGTGCCAGCAGCTTGGCAGGGGGCGCAGGGGGTACTGAAGCTTTCTTT. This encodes CASSLAGGAGGTEAFF.

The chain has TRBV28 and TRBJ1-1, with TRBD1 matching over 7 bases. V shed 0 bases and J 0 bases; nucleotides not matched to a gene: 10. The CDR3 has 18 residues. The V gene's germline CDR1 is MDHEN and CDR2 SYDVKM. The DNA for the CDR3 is TGTGCCAGCAGTTTATGGGGGGGAGGACAGGCCCTGAACACTGAAGCTTTCTTT. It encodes CASSLWGGGQALNTEAFF.

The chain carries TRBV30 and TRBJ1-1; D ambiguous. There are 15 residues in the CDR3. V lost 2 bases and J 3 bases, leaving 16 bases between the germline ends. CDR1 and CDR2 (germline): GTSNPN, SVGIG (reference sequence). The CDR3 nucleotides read TGTGCCTGGAGTTCCGGAGGGTTCATTCACACTGAAGCTTTCTTT. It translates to CAWSSGGFIHTEAFF.

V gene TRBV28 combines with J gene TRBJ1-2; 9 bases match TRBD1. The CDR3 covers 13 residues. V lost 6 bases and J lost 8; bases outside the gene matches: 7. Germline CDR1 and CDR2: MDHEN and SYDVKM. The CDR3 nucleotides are TGTGCCAGCAGGAATACAGGGGGCGAAGGCTACACCTTC. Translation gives CASRNTGGEGYTF.

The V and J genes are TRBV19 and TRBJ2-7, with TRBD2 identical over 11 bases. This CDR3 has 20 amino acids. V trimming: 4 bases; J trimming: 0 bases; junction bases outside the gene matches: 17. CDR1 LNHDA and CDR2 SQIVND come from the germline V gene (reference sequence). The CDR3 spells CASSKSSGRVGLAGSYEQYF. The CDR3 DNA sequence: TGTGCCAGTAGTAAATCCAGCGGTAGGGTCGGACTAGCGGGCTCCTACGAGCAGTACTTC. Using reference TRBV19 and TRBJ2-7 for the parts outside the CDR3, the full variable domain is DGGITQSPKYLFRKEGQNVTLSCEQNLNHDAMYWYRQDPGQGLRLIYYSQIVNDFQKGDIAEGYSVSREKKESFPLTVTSAQKNPTAFYLCASSKSSGRVGLAGSYEQYFGPGTRLTVT.

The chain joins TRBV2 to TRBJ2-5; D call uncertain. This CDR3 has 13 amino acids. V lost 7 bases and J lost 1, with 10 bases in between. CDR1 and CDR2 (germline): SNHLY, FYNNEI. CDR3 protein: CASNLYSQETQYF. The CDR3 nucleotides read TGTGCCAGCAATCTTTACAGCCAAGAGACCCAGTACTTC.

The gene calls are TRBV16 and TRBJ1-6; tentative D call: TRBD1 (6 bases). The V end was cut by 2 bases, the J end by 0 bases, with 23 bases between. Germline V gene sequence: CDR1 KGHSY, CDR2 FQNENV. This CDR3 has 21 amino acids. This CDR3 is CASSQRGKQGPTSSYNSPLHF. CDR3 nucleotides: TGTGCCAGCAGCCAAAGGGGGAAACAGGGACCGACGAGCTCCTATAATTCACCCCTCCACTTT.

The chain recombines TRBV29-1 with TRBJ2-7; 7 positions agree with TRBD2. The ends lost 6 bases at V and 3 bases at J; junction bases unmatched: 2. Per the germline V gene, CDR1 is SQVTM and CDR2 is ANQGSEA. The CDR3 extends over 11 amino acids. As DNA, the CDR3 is TGCAGCGTGACGGGGGGCTACGAGCAGTACTTC. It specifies CSVTGGYEQYF.

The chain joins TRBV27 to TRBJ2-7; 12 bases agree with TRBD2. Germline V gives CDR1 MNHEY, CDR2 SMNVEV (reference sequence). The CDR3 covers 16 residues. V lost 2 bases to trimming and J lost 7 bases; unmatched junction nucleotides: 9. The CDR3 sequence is CASSLQRTSGEGEQYF. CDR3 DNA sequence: TGTGCCAGCAGTTTACAACGGACTAGCGGGGAGGGAGAGCAGTACTTC.

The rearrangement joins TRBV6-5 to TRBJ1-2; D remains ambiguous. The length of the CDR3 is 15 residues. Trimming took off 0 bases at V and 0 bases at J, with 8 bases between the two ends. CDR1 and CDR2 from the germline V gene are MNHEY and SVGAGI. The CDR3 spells CASSYSASSNYGYTF. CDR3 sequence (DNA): TGTGCCAGCAGTTACTCAGCTAGCTCTAACTATGGCTACACCTTC.

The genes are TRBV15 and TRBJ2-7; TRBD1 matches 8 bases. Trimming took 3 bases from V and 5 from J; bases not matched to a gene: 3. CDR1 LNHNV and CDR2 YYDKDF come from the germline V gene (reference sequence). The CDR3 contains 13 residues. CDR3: CATSRRGQDEQYF. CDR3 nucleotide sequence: TGTGCCACCAGCAGGCGGGGACAGGACGAGCAGTACTTC.

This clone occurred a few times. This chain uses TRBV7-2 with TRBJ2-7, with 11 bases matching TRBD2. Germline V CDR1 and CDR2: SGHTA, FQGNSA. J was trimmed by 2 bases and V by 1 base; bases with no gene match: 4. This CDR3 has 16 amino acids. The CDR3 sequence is CASSLGIAGGPYEQYF. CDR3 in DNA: TGTGCCAGCAGCTTAGGAATAGCGGGAGGGCCCTACGAGCAGTACTTC.

CDR3 sequence: CASRIRTDLSYEQYF. CDR3 in DNA: TGTGCCAGCAGGATCCGGACAGACCTCTCCTACGAGCAGTACTTC. The chain has TRBV27 and TRBJ2-7; D is possibly TRBD1 (6 bases). Germline lookup yields CDR1 MNHEY and CDR2 SMNVEV (reference sequence). V was pared by 6 bases and J by 0 bases, with 15 bases between. The CDR3 runs 15 residues.

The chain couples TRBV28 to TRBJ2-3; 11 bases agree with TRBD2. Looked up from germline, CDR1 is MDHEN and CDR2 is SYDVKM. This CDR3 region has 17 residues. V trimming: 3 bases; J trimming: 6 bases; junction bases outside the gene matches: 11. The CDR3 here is CASSFGVLAGGGDTQYF. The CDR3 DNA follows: TGTGCCAGCAGTTTCGGCGTTCTAGCGGGAGGCGGTGATACGCAGTATTTT.

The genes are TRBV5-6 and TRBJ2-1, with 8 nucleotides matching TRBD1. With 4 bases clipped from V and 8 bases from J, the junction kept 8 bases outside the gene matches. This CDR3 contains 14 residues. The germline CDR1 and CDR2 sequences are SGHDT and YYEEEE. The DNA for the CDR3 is TGTGCCAGCAGCCCCGTCCCGGGACAGGATGAGCAGTTCTTC. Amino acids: CASSPVPGQDEQFF.

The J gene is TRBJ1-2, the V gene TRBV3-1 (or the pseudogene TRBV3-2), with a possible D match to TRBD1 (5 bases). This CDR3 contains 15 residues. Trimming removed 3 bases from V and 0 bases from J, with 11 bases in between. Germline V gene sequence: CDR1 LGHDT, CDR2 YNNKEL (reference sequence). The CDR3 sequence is CASSHERGTNYGYTF. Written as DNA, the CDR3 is TGTGCCAGCAGCCACGAAAGGGGCACTAACTATGGCTACACCTTC.

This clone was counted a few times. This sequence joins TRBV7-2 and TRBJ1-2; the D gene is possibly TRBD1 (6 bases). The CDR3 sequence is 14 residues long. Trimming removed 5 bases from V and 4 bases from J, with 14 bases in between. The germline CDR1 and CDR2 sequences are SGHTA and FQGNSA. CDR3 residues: CASSPGQPFYGYTF. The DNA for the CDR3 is TGTGCCAGCAGCCCCGGACAGCCCTTCTATGGCTACACCTTC.

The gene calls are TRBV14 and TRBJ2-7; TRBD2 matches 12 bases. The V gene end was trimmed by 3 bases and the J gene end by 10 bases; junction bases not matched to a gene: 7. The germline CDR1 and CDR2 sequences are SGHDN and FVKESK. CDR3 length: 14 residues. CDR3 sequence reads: CASSQGGLAGSQYF. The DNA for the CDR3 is TGTGCCAGCAGCCAGGGTGGACTAGCGGGAAGTCAGTACTTC.

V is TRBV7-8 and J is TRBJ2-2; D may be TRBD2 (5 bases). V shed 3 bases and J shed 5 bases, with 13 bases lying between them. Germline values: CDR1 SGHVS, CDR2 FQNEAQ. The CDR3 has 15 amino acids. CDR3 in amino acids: CASSFLPSRTGELFF. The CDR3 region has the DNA TGTGCCAGCAGCTTCCTGCCTAGCCGGACCGGGGAGCTGTTTTTT.